This TCR beta chain came from a study of T cell changes during pregnancy in multiple sclerosis. Using immunoSEQ multiplex PCR, the repertoire was profiled, and TCRdb retains in-frame clones only, with some absent. The sample yields roughly 69,000 clones, more than 85% seen once. The CDR3 consists of 14 residues. Germline values: CDR1 SGHRS, CDR2 YFSETQ. After removal of 4 bases from V and 8 bases from J, the junction contained 5 bases not matched to a gene. The source of this sequence is a female donor in good health, enrolled as a control in a pregnancy study. Sequenced material: CD4+ T cells from peripheral blood mononuclear cells, taken in the third trimester of pregnancy. The J gene is TRBJ2-1, the V gene TRBV5-1; the match to TRBD2 covers 11 bases. As DNA, the CDR3 is TGCGCCAGCAGCCTTAGCGGGGGGGCGGATGAGCAGTTCTTC. Its translation: CASSLSGGADEQFF.